These 3 T cell receptor beta chains share one sample of origin, sequenced in a study of blood T cells in healthy people across ages. For the second PCR, which ran for about 6 to 11 cycles, a sample-barcoded 5' primer and a J-beta primer mix were used. Each CDR3 protein is one row after TCRdb ran MiXCR on the 5' RACE reads. This table holds about 800,000 distinct CDR3 sequences, roughly 60% found once. Sample: blood. These receptors originate from a man aged 25 to 40 in good health.

The sample holds a few counts of this clonotype. The gene calls are TRBV20-1 and TRBJ2-5; TRBD2 matches 10 bases. Trimming cost V 2 bases and J 3 bases; bases outside gene matches: 3. There are 14 residues in the CDR3. Germline V gives CDR1 DFQATT, CDR2 SNEGSKA (reference sequence). The chain's CDR3 is CSARPLAGEETQYF. Written as DNA, the CDR3 is TGCAGTGCTAGACCCCTAGCGGGGGAAGAGACCCAGTACTTC.

The chain couples TRBV7-2 to TRBJ2-6; 8 nucleotides agree with TRBD1. In germline, CDR1 is SGHTA, CDR2 FQGNSA. V trimming: 5 bases; J trimming: 4 bases; junction bases outside the gene matches: 10. This CDR3 contains 17 residues. CDR3 protein: CASSGTRQGTGANVLTF. CDR3 in DNA: TGTGCCAGCAGCGGAACCCGACAGGGGACCGGGGCCAACGTCCTGACTTTC.

V and J are TRBV7-9 and TRBJ1-1; 7 nucleotides align to TRBD1. CDR3 length: 17 amino acids. Unmatched junction bases numbered 15, after V lost 5 bases and J lost 3 bases. Germline V gene sequence: CDR1 SEHNR, CDR2 FQNEAQ (reference sequence). In DNA, the CDR3 is TGTGCCAGCAGCGGGAGGGGGCTACAGGGCTGGGACACTGAAGCTTTCTTT. Translation gives CASSGRGLQGWDTEAFF.